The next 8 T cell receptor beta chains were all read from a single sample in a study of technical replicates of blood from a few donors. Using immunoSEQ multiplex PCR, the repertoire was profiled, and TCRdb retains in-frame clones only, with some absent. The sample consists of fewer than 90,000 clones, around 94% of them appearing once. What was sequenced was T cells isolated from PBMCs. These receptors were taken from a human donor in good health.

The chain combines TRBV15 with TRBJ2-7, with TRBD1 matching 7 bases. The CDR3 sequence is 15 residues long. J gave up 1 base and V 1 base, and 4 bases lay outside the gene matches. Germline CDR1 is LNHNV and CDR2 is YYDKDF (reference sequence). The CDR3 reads CATSRVGGQSYEQYF. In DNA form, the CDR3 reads TGTGCCACCAGCAGAGTAGGGGGCCAGTCCTACGAGCAGTACTTC.

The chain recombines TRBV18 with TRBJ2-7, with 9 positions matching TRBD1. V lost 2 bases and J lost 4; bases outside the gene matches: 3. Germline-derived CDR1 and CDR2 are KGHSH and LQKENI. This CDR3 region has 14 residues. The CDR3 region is CASSPGTGPYEQYF. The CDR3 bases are TGTGCCAGCTCACCAGGGACAGGGCCTTACGAGCAGTACTTC.

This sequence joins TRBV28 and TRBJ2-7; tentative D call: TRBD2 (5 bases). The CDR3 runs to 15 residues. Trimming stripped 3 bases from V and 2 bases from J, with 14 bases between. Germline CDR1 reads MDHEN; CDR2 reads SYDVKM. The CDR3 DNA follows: TGTGCCAGCAGTTTCCCCCGGACTGGAACCTACGAGCAGTACTTC. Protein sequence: CASSFPRTGTYEQYF.

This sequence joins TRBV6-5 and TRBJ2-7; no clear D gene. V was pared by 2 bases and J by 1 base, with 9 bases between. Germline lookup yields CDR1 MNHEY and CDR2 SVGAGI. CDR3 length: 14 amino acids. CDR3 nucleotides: TGTGCCAGCAGTTACACGGAGAGTTCCTACGAGCAGTACTTC. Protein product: CASSYTESSYEQYF.

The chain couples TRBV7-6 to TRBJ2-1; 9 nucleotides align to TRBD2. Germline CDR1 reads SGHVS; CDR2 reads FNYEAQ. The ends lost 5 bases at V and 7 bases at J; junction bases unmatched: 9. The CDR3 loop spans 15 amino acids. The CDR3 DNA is TGTGCCAGCAGCCCCCTTAGCGGGAGTAGAAATGAGCAGTTCTTC. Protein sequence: CASSPLSGSRNEQFF. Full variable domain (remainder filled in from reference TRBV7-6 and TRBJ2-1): GAGVSQSPRYKVTKRGQDVALRCDPISGHVSLYWYRQALGQGPEFLTYFNYEAQQDKSGLPNDRFSAERPEGSISTLTIQRTEQRDSAMYRCASSPLSGSRNEQFFGPGTRLTVL.

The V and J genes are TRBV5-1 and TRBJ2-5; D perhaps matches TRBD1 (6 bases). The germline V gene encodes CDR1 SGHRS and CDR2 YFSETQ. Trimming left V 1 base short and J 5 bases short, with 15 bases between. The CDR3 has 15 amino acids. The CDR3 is CASSLHRDIKETQYF. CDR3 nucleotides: TGCGCCAGCAGCTTGCACCGGGACATTAAGGAGACCCAGTACTTC.

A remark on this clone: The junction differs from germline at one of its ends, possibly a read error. Written as DNA, the CDR3 is TGTGCTAGCAACCGGGACAGGGGATCCTACGAGCAGTACTTC. This codes for CASNRDRGSYEQYF. The J gene is TRBJ2-7, the V gene TRBV7-7; TRBD1 matches 10 bases. The CDR3 covers 14 residues. Germline lookup yields CDR1 SSHAT and CDR2 FNYEAQ (reference sequence).

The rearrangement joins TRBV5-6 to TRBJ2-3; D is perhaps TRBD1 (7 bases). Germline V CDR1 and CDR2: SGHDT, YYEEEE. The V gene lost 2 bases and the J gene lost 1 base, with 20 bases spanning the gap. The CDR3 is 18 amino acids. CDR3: CASSFSEGGGWGTDTQYF. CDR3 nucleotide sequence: TGTGCCAGCAGCTTCTCGGAAGGAGGGGGCTGGGGCACAGATACGCAGTATTTT.